Listed here are 23 T cell receptor beta chains from one sample, sequenced in a study of cytomegalovirus exposure and HLA in healthy donors. A multiplex PCR was run with 60 Vbeta primers and 13 Jbeta primers. Assay used: immunoSEQ multiplex PCR; TCRdb lists only in-frame clones, some missing. This sample has roughly 250,000 clones, with roughly 81% found just once. Sequenced material: PBMCs. Receptors were obtained from a woman aged 35 to 49 in good health and CMV-seropositive.

V gene TRBV2 combines with J gene TRBJ1-2, with D unclear. Germline values: CDR1 SNHLY, CDR2 FYNNEI. The CDR3 is 11 amino acids. Trimming removed 6 bases from V and 5 bases from J, with 7 bases in between. CDR3 DNA sequence: TGTGCCAGCAGCCAGGAATATGGCTACACCTTC. It translates to CASSQEYGYTF. Using reference TRBV2 and TRBJ1-2 for the parts outside the CDR3, the full variable domain is EPEVTQTPSHQVTQMGQEVILRCVPISNHLYFYWYRQILGQKVEFLVSFYNNEISEKSEIFDDQFSVERPDGSNFTLKIRSTKLEDSAMYFCASSQEYGYTFGSGTRLTVV.

The CDR3 here is CASSLDELRGTDTQYF. CDR3 sequence (DNA): TGCGCCAGCAGCTTGGATGAGTTAAGAGGCACAGATACGCAGTATTTT. The chain links TRBV5-1 to TRBJ2-3; D gene ambiguous. The CDR3 covers 16 residues. The germline gives CDR1 SGHRS, CDR2 YFSETQ. V was cut by 0 bases and J by 1 base, with 12 bases left in between.

The chain uses TRBV30 and TRBJ1-5; 8 bases map to TRBD1. The germline CDR1 and CDR2 sequences are GTSNPN and SVGIG (reference sequence). The CDR3 runs 13 residues. V shed 8 bases and J 2 bases; nucleotides not matched to a gene: 5. The CDR3 coding sequence is TGTGCCGCCGCGACAGGGGGCAATCAGCCCCAGCATTTT. This gives the protein CAAATGGNQPQHF.

In this sample, this clone turned up a few times. The genes are TRBV19 and TRBJ1-2; D not certain. Germline V gene lookup returns CDR1 LNHDA and CDR2 SQIVND (reference sequence). The CDR3 totals 13 residues. The V gene lost 2 bases and the J gene lost 5 bases, with 9 bases spanning the gap. The CDR3 here is CASSIKQTYGYTF. The CDR3 DNA sequence: TGTGCCAGTAGTATAAAACAGACGTATGGCTACACCTTC.

The rearrangement joins TRBV11-2 to TRBJ2-3; possible D gene TRBD1, 6 bases. Trimming cost V 5 bases and J 0 bases, with 12 bases left between them. The CDR3 has 15 amino acids. Germline CDR1 SGHAT, CDR2 FQNNGV. CDR3 nucleotides: TGTGCCAGCAGCAAGACAGGAAGTAGCACAGATACGCAGTATTTT. Translating gives CASSKTGSSTDTQYF.

The sample holds a few counts of this clone. The gene calls are TRBV5-1 and TRBJ2-2; 8 bases fit TRBD1. Germline V gives CDR1 SGHRS, CDR2 YFSETQ. There are 14 residues in the CDR3. V trimming: 7 bases; J trimming: 3 bases; junction bases outside the gene matches: 5. The CDR3 reads CASESGGYTGELFF. In DNA, the CDR3 is TGCGCCAGCGAGTCAGGGGGCTACACCGGGGAGCTGTTTTTT.

The chain is built from TRBV7-2 and TRBJ2-1; D not certain. Germline V gives CDR1 SGHTA, CDR2 FQGNSA. The CDR3 is 12 residues long. V was trimmed by 4 bases and J by 7 bases, leaving 8 bases between them. The CDR3 DNA reads TGTGCCAGCAGCTCTAGTGGGAATGAGCAGTTCTTC. Amino acid sequence: CASSSSGNEQFF.

This chain uses TRBV20-1 with TRBJ2-5; no definite D call. Germline assignment: CDR1 DFQATT and CDR2 SNEGSKA (reference sequence). The V end lost 0 bases, the J end lost 5 bases, and 4 bases lay between the germline ends. CDR3 size: 11 residues. The CDR3 reads CSARDIETQYF. CDR3 DNA: TGCAGTGCTAGAGATATTGAGACCCAGTACTTC.

The V and J genes are TRBV7-9 and TRBJ2-7; perhaps TRBD1 as D (6 bases). V lost 6 bases and J lost 3, with 9 bases in between. This CDR3 is 12 amino acids long. CDR1 is SEHNR, CDR2 FQNEAQ, per germline (reference sequence). CDR3 amino acids: CASSIGGYEQYF. CDR3 nucleotides: TGTGCCAGCAGTATAGGGGGCTACGAGCAGTACTTC.

The chain joins TRBV5-1 to TRBJ2-3, with D possibly TRBD1 on 6 matching bases. The ends were cut back, 2 bases at V and 5 bases at J, with 6 bases in the middle. This CDR3 contains 12 residues. Germline CDR1 is SGHRS and CDR2 is YFSETQ. CDR3 in DNA: TGCGCCAGCAGCTTACAGGGAGATACGCAGTATTTT. Translated, it gives CASSLQGDTQYF.

This rearrangement joins TRBV19 to TRBJ2-1; TRBD2 matches at 14 bases. V dropped 4 bases and J dropped 9; count of bases not matched to a gene: 23. The CDR3 runs 21 residues. The germline gives CDR1 LNHDA, CDR2 SQIVND (reference sequence). The CDR3: CASSKHSTSGRAMVGKGEQFF. The CDR3 DNA reads as TGTGCCAGTAGTAAGCACTCGACTAGCGGGAGGGCCATGGTAGGGAAGGGTGAGCAGTTCTTC.

V and J are TRBV30 and TRBJ2-3, with D unresolved. The CDR3 length is 13 residues. Germline CDR1 and CDR2: GTSNPN and SVGIG (reference sequence). With 4 bases removed from V and 1 base from J, the gap between germline ends came to 9 bases. The CDR3 reads CAWTPGGTDTQYF. The DNA for the CDR3 is TGTGCCTGGACTCCCGGTGGCACAGATACGCAGTATTTT. The complete variable domain, with remaining parts taken from reference TRBV30 and TRBJ2-3, reads SQTIHQWPATLVQPVGSPLSLECTVEGTSNPNLYWYRQAAGRGLQLLFYSVGIGQISSEVPQNLSASRPQDRQFILSSKKLLLSDSGFYLCAWTPGGTDTQYFGPGTRLTVL.

The genes are TRBV9 and TRBJ1-1; D possibly corresponds to TRBD1 (6 bases). This CDR3 region has 16 residues. The V gene lost 3 bases and the J gene lost 0 bases, with 15 bases spanning the gap. The germline CDR1 and CDR2 sequences are SGDLS and YYNGEE. CDR3 in DNA: TGTGCCAGCAGCGCCCGGGGGGGCACTATGAACACTGAAGCTTTCTTT. It codes for CASSARGGTMNTEAFF.

The chain has TRBV28 and TRBJ2-5; TRBD1 agrees at 11 bases. After removal of 5 bases from V and 6 bases from J, the junction contained 17 bases not matched to a gene. Germline CDR1 and CDR2: MDHEN and SYDVKM. This CDR3 has 18 amino acids. CDR3 region: CASSPGSWDRGTIKTQYF. The DNA for the CDR3 is TGTGCCAGCAGTCCCGGGAGCTGGGACAGGGGGACTATCAAGACCCAGTACTTC.

The chain is built from TRBV7-9 and TRBJ2-7, with D uncertain. V was clipped by 1 base and J by 6 bases, with 10 bases between them. The CDR3 spans 13 residues. Per germline, CDR1 SEHNR and CDR2 FQNEAQ (reference sequence). CDR3 sequence (DNA): TGTGCCAGCAGCTTAGTTGGGCCTGGCGAGCAGTACTTC. Translating it yields CASSLVGPGEQYF.

The genes are TRBV29-1 and TRBJ1-2; 11 bases match TRBD1. CDR1 SQVTM and CDR2 ANQGSEA come from the germline V gene. V gave up 6 bases and J gave up 7 bases; unmatched junction bases: 10. CDR3 length: 14 residues. The CDR3 region has the DNA TGCAGCGTGGAAATGGGACAGGGGGGTTCTGGCTACACCTTC. The encoded protein is CSVEMGQGGSGYTF.

V and J are TRBV5-1 and TRBJ2-7, with TRBD1 matching 9 bases. This CDR3 comprises 15 residues. J lost 4 bases, V lost 4 bases, and 9 bases had no gene match. Germline V lookup: CDR1 SGHRS, CDR2 YFSETQ. The CDR3 DNA is TGCGCCAGCAGCGCCCCCGGGACAGGGAGGTACGAGCAGTACTTC. It specifies CASSAPGTGRYEQYF.

The chain joins TRBV19 to TRBJ1-6; 11 bases line up with TRBD1. V dropped 6 bases and J dropped 12; count of bases not matched to a gene: 10. This CDR3 is 15 amino acids long. Germline loops: CDR1 LNHDA, CDR2 SQIVND (reference sequence). CDR3 in DNA: TGTGCCAGTAGGGGGACAGGGGGTCCCGCTGGACCCCTCCACTTT. This sequence encodes CASRGTGGPAGPLHF.

V and J are TRBV19 and TRBJ1-5, with D perhaps matching TRBD1 (5 bases). Deletions cut 6 bases from V and 2 bases from J, with 14 bases between. CDR3 length: 15 amino acids. The germline V gene has CDR1 LNHDA and CDR2 SQIVND (reference sequence). The CDR3 DNA follows: TGTGCCAGTAGCCCTGGGGGGTTGGGCAATCAGCCCCAGCATTTT. It specifies CASSPGGLGNQPQHF.

The chain uses TRBV28 and TRBJ2-7; 8 positions match TRBD1. Trimming cost V 6 bases and J 0 bases; bases outside gene matches: 7. The CDR3 sequence is 15 residues long. Germline loops: CDR1 MDHEN, CDR2 SYDVKM. Written as DNA, the CDR3 is TGTGCCAGCAGCTGGACAGGGTTAAACTCCTACGAGCAGTACTTC. It yields the protein CASSWTGLNSYEQYF. The whole variable domain, remainder taken from reference TRBV28 and TRBJ2-7, is DVKVTQSSRYLVKRTGEKVFLECVQDMDHENMFWYRQDPGLGLRLIYFSYDVKMKEKGDIPEGYSVSREKKERFSLILESASTNQTSMYLCASSWTGLNSYEQYFGPGTRLTVT.

This sequence joins TRBV11-2 and TRBJ1-4; D is possibly TRBD1 (6 bases). The CDR3 runs to 15 residues. The ends were cut back, 3 bases at V and 2 bases at J, with 10 bases in the middle. CDR1 SGHAT and CDR2 FQNNGV come from the germline V gene. CDR3 in amino acids: CASSLGGATNEKLFF. In DNA, the CDR3 is TGTGCCAGCAGCTTGGGGGGGGCCACTAATGAAAAACTGTTTTTT.

The J gene is TRBJ2-5, the V gene TRBV14, with 10 bases matching TRBD2. The CDR3 covers 16 residues. Germline CDR1 and CDR2: SGHDN and FVKESK. V trimming: 0 bases; J trimming: 2 bases; junction bases outside the gene matches: 3. The CDR3 sequence is CASSQDKGLAQETQYF. The DNA of the CDR3 is TGTGCCAGCAGCCAAGATAAGGGACTAGCGCAAGAGACCCAGTACTTC.

The rearrangement links TRBV5-1 to TRBJ2-3, with 14 positions matching TRBD2. Germline CDR1 is SGHRS and CDR2 is YFSETQ. V dropped 8 bases and J dropped 6; count of bases not matched to a gene: 2. The CDR3 is 13 amino acids. This chain's CDR3 is CASRTSGRDTQYF. CDR3 nucleotide sequence: TGCGCCAGTAGGACTAGCGGGAGGGATACGCAGTATTTT.